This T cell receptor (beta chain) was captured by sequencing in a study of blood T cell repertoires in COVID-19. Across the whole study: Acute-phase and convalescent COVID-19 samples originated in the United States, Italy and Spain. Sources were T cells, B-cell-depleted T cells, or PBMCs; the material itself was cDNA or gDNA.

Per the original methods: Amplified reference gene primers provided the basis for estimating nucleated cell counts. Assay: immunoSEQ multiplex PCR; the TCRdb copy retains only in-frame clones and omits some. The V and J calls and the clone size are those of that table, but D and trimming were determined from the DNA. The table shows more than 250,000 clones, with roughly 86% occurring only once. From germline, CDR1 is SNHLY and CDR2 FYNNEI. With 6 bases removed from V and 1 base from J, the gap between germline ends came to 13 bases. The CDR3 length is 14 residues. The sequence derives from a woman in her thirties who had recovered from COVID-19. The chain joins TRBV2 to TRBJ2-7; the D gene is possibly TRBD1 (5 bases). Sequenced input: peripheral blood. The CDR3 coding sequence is TGTGCCAGCAGGGAGACAGACAAATCCTACGAGCAGTACTTC. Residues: CASRETDKSYEQYF.